This TCR beta chain originates from a study of T cell responses to AZD1222 COVID-19 vaccine. Sequencing was performed with immunoSEQ multiplex PCR; in TCRdb, only in-frame clones are kept and a portion is missing. The profile shows about 48,000 clones, 75% to 90% of them singletons. The receptor was derived from an adult who received the AZD1222 COVID-19 vaccine. Material: peripheral blood, obtained 28 days after the second AZD1222 dose.

The CDR3 nucleotides are TGTGCCAGCAGCTTTCAACTAGCAGCAGATACGCAGTATTTT. Translation: CASSFQLAADTQYF. The rearrangement links TRBV7-2 to TRBJ2-3; TRBD2 might be the D (6 bases). The V gene lost 3 bases and the J gene lost 4 bases, with 11 bases spanning the gap. Per the germline V gene, CDR1 is SGHTA and CDR2 is FQGNSA. The CDR3 spans 14 residues.